The 18 T cell receptor beta chains in this list originate from one sample, sequenced in a study of cytomegalovirus exposure and HLA in healthy donors. It was with 60 Vbeta and 13 Jbeta primers that the PCR ran. Libraries were prepared by immunoSEQ multiplex PCR; TCRdb keeps only in-frame clonotypes and omits some of them. This sample has around 130,000 clones, with around 9% found just once. The sample was PBMCs. The receptors stem from a man between 35 and 55 years old in good health and CMV-seronegative.

The chain recombines TRBV7-9 with TRBJ2-5; 10 nucleotides match TRBD1. V shed 5 bases and J 5 bases; nucleotides not matched to a gene: 8. Germline assignment: CDR1 SEHNR and CDR2 FQNEAQ (reference sequence). This CDR3 comprises 15 residues. CDR3 sequence reads: CASSAPTGGLETQYF. In DNA form, the CDR3 reads TGTGCCAGCAGCGCCCCGACAGGGGGCCTGGAGACCCAGTACTTC.

This clone was picked up a small number of times. The rearrangement links TRBV19 to TRBJ2-5; D possibly corresponds to TRBD1 (5 bases). The CDR3 has 13 residues. From germline, CDR1 is LNHDA and CDR2 SQIVND (reference sequence). Trimming cost V 8 bases and J 3 bases, with 13 bases left between them. The CDR3 reads CASGPTREETQYF. CDR3 DNA sequence: TGTGCCAGTGGGCCGACCAGGGAAGAGACCCAGTACTTC.

The genes are TRBV4-1 and TRBJ2-7, with TRBD2 matching 8 bases. CDR1 MGHRA and CDR2 YSYEKL come from the germline V gene. The J segment lost 2 bases and the V segment lost 0 bases, leaving 6 bases of the junction unmatched. This CDR3 is 16 amino acids long. The CDR3 here is CASSQDRTSFPYEQYF. CDR3 nucleotides: TGCGCCAGCAGCCAAGATAGGACTAGCTTCCCCTACGAGCAGTACTTC.

The chain's CDR3 is CASSVGGLSTDTQYF. The CDR3, as DNA: TGTGCCAGCAGCGTAGGGGGACTGAGCACAGATACGCAGTATTTT. The rearrangement links TRBV9 to TRBJ2-3, with TRBD2 as a possible D gene (6 bases). CDR1 SGDLS and CDR2 YYNGEE come from the germline V gene. V was trimmed by 0 bases and J by 0 bases, leaving 8 bases between them. This CDR3 spans 15 amino acids.

This clone was detected only a few times. The chain uses TRBV7-8 and TRBJ2-5; D may be TRBD1 (6 bases). Germline V gene sequence: CDR1 SGHVS, CDR2 FQNEAQ. This CDR3 contains 16 residues. V was clipped by 3 bases and J by 4 bases, with 18 bases between them. CDR3 sequence: CASSLERFGQRETQYF. CDR3 DNA: TGTGCCAGCAGCTTGGAACGATTCGGACAGAGAGAGACCCAGTACTTC.

The chain carries TRBV5-1 and TRBJ1-4, with 10 positions matching TRBD1. Germline loops: CDR1 SGHRS, CDR2 YFSETQ. The CDR3 has 14 residues. The J segment lost 7 bases and the V segment lost 5 bases, leaving 5 bases of the junction unmatched. CDR3 nucleotide sequence: TGCGCCAGCAGATTTGACAGGGGGCCTGAAAAACTGTTTTTT. Its protein is CASRFDRGPEKLFF.

The CDR3 protein is CASSLEGTGTEAFF. CDR3 in DNA: TGTGCCAGCAGCCTCGAGGGGACAGGGACTGAAGCTTTCTTT. The genes are TRBV7-8 and TRBJ1-1, with 9 nucleotides matching TRBD1. The CDR3 is 14 residues long. Germline CDR1 reads SGHVS; CDR2 reads FQNEAQ. Trimming cost V 5 bases and J 5 bases; bases outside gene matches: 6. Full variable domain (missing parts from reference TRBV7-8 and TRBJ1-1): GAGVSQSPRYKVAKRGQDVALRCDPISGHVSLFWYQQALGQGPEFLTYFQNEAQLDKSGLPSDRFFAERPEGSVSTLKIQRTQQEDSAVYLCASSLEGTGTEAFFGQGTRLTVV.

CDR3 DNA sequence: TGCGCCAGCAGCGGACGACTAGCGGGGGGCACAGATACGCAGTATTTT. The encoded protein is CASSGRLAGGTDTQYF. The gene calls are TRBV5-1 and TRBJ2-3, with 12 bases identical to TRBD2. J was trimmed by 1 base and V by 4 bases; bases with no gene match: 4. Looked up from germline, CDR1 is SGHRS and CDR2 is YFSETQ. The CDR3 length is 16 residues. Together with reference TRBV5-1 and TRBJ2-3, the CDR3 gives the full variable domain: KAGVTQTPRYLIKTRGQQVTLSCSPISGHRSVSWYQQTPGQGLQFLFEYFSETQRNKGNFPGRFSGRQFSNSRSEMNVSTLELGDSALYLCASSGRLAGGTDTQYFGPGTRLTVL.

The rearrangement joins TRBV11-2 to TRBJ2-1; D call uncertain. This CDR3 has 12 residues. CDR1 and CDR2 (germline): SGHAT, FQNNGV. The V gene lost 3 bases and the J gene lost 2 bases, with 2 bases spanning the gap. The CDR3 bases are TGTGCCAGCAGCTTCACCTACAATGAGCAGTTCTTC. This encodes CASSFTYNEQFF.

In this sample, this clone turned up a few times. V is TRBV14 and J is TRBJ1-5, with D unclear. Germline CDR1 is SGHDN and CDR2 is FVKESK. The V end was cut by 4 bases, the J end by 7 bases, with 23 bases between. The CDR3 has 17 amino acids. CDR3 region: CASSRSPGSPEYQPQHF. In DNA, the CDR3 is TGTGCCAGCAGCCGTTCCCCGGGGAGCCCGGAGTACCAGCCCCAGCATTTT. The full variable domain, with the rest looked up from reference TRBV14 and TRBJ1-5, is EAGVTQFPSHSVIEKGQTVTLRCDPISGHDNLYWYRRVMGKEIKFLLHFVKESKQDESGMPNNRFLAERTGGTYSTLKVQPAELEDSGVYFCASSRSPGSPEYQPQHFGDGTRLSIL.

The chain links TRBV4-1 to TRBJ2-1; 8 bases are shared with TRBD2. Per germline, CDR1 MGHRA and CDR2 YSYEKL. V was clipped by 4 bases and J by 10 bases; unmatched bases: 9. There are 14 residues in the CDR3. CDR3 DNA sequence: TGCGCCAGCAGCCCTTACGGGGGGGAAAGGGAGCAGTTCTTC. Translation gives CASSPYGGEREQFF.

The chain recombines TRBV5-3 with TRBJ1-2, with D unclear. TRBV5-3 is labeled an ORF, and its function is uncertain. The CDR3 totals 14 residues. The germline V and J ends were trimmed by 0 bases and 7 bases, with 13 bases remaining between them. In nucleotides, the CDR3 is TGTGCCAGAAGCTTGGTCTCCCCAGAACGTGGCTACACCTTC. Residues: CARSLVSPERGYTF.

This chain joins TRBV7-9 and TRBJ1-4; D call uncertain. This CDR3 has 15 amino acids. Deletions cut 4 bases from V and 0 bases from J, with 9 bases between. Germline V gene lookup returns CDR1 SEHNR and CDR2 FQNEAQ (reference sequence). The CDR3 DNA is TGTGCCAGCAGCTCATCGGTCGCAACTAATGAAAAACTGTTTTTT. Translated: CASSSSVATNEKLFF.

This clone was seen a handful of times. V is TRBV19 and J is TRBJ1-1; unclear D gene. The V end was cut by 3 bases, the J end by 6 bases, with 8 bases between. The CDR3 consists of 12 residues. Germline lookup yields CDR1 LNHDA and CDR2 SQIVND (reference sequence). CDR3 sequence (DNA): TGTGCCAGTAGTATCGGGTCGGCTGAAGCTTTCTTT. Protein sequence: CASSIGSAEAFF.

This clone was counted only a few times. The chain uses TRBV11-2 and TRBJ2-3, with 8 nucleotides matching TRBD2. The germline V gene encodes CDR1 SGHAT and CDR2 FQNNGV. V trimming: 2 bases; J trimming: 6 bases; junction bases outside the gene matches: 10. This CDR3 spans 16 amino acids. CDR3: CASSLRGAGGRDTQYF. In DNA form, the CDR3 reads TGTGCCAGCAGCTTAAGAGGCGCGGGGGGAAGGGATACGCAGTATTTT.

The V and J genes are TRBV12-5 and TRBJ2-7, with TRBD2 as a possible D gene (5 bases). Germline CDR1 LGHNT, CDR2 FRNRAP. The CDR3 is 12 amino acids. V lost 5 bases, J lost 6 bases, and 11 bases lay in between. The CDR3 region is CASGLPRGEQYF. CDR3 nucleotide sequence: TGTGCTAGTGGTCTCCCCCGGGGCGAGCAGTACTTC.

This clone was observed a few times. The chain uses TRBV11-2 and TRBJ2-7; D ambiguous. The CDR3 totals 13 residues. Trimming left V 3 bases short and J 1 base short, with 7 bases between. Germline V lookup: CDR1 SGHAT, CDR2 FQNNGV. CDR3 sequence: CASSFTASYEQYF. The CDR3 DNA is TGTGCCAGCAGCTTCACAGCTTCCTACGAGCAGTACTTC.

The sample holds one count of this clone. The genes are TRBV5-4 and TRBJ2-5; tentatively, D is TRBD1 (5 bases). Per germline, CDR1 SGHNT and CDR2 YYREEE (reference sequence). The CDR3 is made up of 13 amino acids. Trimming pared 2 bases from V and 9 bases from J, leaving 14 bases between. CDR3 in DNA: TGTGCCAGCAGCTTTCTGCAGGGCGAGGCCCAGTACTTC. It encodes CASSFLQGEAQYF.